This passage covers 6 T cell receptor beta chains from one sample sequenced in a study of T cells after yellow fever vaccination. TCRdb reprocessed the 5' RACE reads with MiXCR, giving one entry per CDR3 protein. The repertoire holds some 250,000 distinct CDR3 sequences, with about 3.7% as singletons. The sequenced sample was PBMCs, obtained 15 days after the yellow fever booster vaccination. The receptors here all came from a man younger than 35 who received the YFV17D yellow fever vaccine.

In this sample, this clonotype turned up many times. As DNA, the CDR3 is TGTGCCAGCAGTTTATGGGGGGCGGGCGAGCAGTACGTC. Translated: CASSLWGAGEQYV. The chain carries TRBV12-3 or TRBV12-4 and TRBJ2-7; D might be TRBD1 or TRBD2, each matching 6 bases. V was shortened by 2 bases and J by 6 bases, with 11 bases between the two germline ends. This CDR3 region has 13 residues.

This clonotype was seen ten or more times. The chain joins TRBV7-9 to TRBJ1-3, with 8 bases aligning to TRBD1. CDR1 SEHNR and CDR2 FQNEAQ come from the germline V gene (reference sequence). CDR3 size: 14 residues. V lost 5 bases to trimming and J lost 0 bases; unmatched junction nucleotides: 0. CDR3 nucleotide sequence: TGTGCCAGCAGCACAGGGGGCTCTGGAAACACCATATATTTT. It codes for CASSTGGSGNTIYF.

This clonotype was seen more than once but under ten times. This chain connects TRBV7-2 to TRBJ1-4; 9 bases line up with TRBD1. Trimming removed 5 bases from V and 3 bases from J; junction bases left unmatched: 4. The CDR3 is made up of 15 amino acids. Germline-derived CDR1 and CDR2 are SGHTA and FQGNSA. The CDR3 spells CASSHNRGPNEKLFF. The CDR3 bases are TGTGCCAGCAGCCATAACAGGGGGCCTAATGAAAAACTGTTTTTT. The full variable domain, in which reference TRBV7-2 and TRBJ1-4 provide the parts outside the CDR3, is GAGVSQSPSNKVTEKGKDVELRCDPISGHTALYWYRQSLGQGLEFLIYFQGNSAPDKSGLPSDRFSAERTGGSVSTLTIQRTQQEDSAVYLCASSHNRGPNEKLFFGSGTQLSVL.

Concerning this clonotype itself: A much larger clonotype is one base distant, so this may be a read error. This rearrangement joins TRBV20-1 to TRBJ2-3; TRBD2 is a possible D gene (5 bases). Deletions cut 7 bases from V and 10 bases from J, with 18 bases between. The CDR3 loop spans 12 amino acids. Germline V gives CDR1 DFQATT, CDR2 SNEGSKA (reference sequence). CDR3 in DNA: TGCAGTGTGGCTCCGGCCAGGCGGGCGCAGTATTTT. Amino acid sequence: CSVAPARRAQYF.

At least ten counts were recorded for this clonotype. CDR3 residues: CASSSQGAGGEQYV. The DNA of the CDR3 is TGTGCCAGCAGCTCCCAAGGGGCAGGGGGCGAGCAGTACGTC. The rearrangement uses TRBV7-2 and TRBJ2-7; TRBD1 aligns across 7 bases. This CDR3 has 14 residues. The ends lost 4 bases at V and 6 bases at J; junction bases unmatched: 9. Looked up from germline, CDR1 is SGHTA and CDR2 is FQGNSA.

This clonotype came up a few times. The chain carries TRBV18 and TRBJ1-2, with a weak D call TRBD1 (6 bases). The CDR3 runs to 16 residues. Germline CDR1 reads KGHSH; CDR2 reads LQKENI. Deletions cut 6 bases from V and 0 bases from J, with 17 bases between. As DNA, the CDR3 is TGTGCCAGCTCTTCGACAGGCGCGGGGGCTAACTATGGCTACACCTTC. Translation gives CASSSTGAGANYGYTF.